This is a list of T cell receptor beta chains from one sample in a study of patients and donors after allogeneic stem cell transplantation. MiXCR, applied by TCRdb to the RT-PCR reads, yields one record per CDR3 protein. The data contain 390,000 or so distinct CDR3 sequences, about a sixth of them singletons. Sample: blood, either unsorted or a sorted T cell fraction (not recorded which). The receptor set was obtained from a human donor who was either an allogeneic HSCT recipient or a stem cell or donor lymphocyte infusion donor (not recorded which). It is not recorded whose cells these are; they may come from a transplant donor. Both conserved end residues are part of each CDR3. D genes are given only for firm matches.

D	J	V	CDR3
.	TRBJ1-1	TRBV2	CASNIRVRTEAFF
TRBD1	TRBJ2-3	TRBV24-1	CATSGSGTASTDTQYF
TRBD1	TRBJ1-1	TRBV6-2/TRBV6-3	CASTRTGGTEAFF
.	TRBJ2-3	TRBV12-3/TRBV12-4	CASSSVPHLTSTDTQYF
.	TRBJ1-6	TRBV11-2	CASSLDSGQGRIGPRSPLHF
.	TRBJ1-5	TRBV12-3/TRBV12-4	CASSLGLSDGNQPQHF
TRBD2	TRBJ2-7	TRBV20-1	CSAPVREAGEVHEQYF
.	TRBJ1-1	TRBV24-1	CATQQDPNTEAFF
.	TRBJ2-3	TRBV9	CASSVATRDRADTQYF
.	TRBJ1-6	TRBV5-1	CASKTDFYNSPLHF
TRBD2	TRBJ2-3	TRBV7-2	CASTPLAGALTDTQYF
TRBD2	TRBJ2-2	TRBV4-3	CASSQSRGTSYFDGELFF
TRBD2	TRBJ2-4	TRBV9	CASSVATPVAGGPNIQYF
.	TRBJ2-7	TRBV5-6	CASSLGHSSYEQYF
TRBD1	TRBJ1-6	TRBV3-1	CASSQFPQGYNSPLHF
.	TRBJ2-2	TRBV4-2	CASSQAVGGIRTGELFF
.	TRBJ2-3	TRBV29-1	CSVAYGPQGDTQYF
TRBD2	TRBJ2-3	TRBV7-9	CASSPVAGGQDTQYF
TRBD1	TRBJ1-1	TRBV3-1	CASSQEPGTGGRGEAFF
.	TRBJ1-4	TRBV20-1	CSARDMRGAGEKLFF
.	TRBJ1-6	TRBV25-1	CASSTGSGIMNSPLHF
.	TRBJ1-5	TRBV2	CASSGAEPQHF
.	TRBJ2-2	TRBV4-2	CASSQGTTNTGELFF
.	TRBJ1-2	TRBV6-2/TRBV6-3	CASIRDKVGKNTF
.	TRBJ1-1	TRBV10-3	CAISETPGVTTEAFF
.	TRBJ2-3	TRBV7-3	CASSSGWRDTQYF
.	TRBJ2-2	TRBV5-1	CASGGYTGELFF
.	TRBJ2-1	TRBV12-3/TRBV12-4	CASTLIGPYNEQFF
.	TRBJ2-1	TRBV28	CASSLFGYRQFF
TRBD1	TRBJ1-2	TRBV20-1	CSAKAGGAGYGYTF
.	TRBJ2-5	TRBV21-1	CASSKAPGDILETQYF
TRBD1	TRBJ1-1	TRBV11-1	CASSLVWDRGRLLPEAFF
.	TRBJ2-5	TRBV5-1	CASSLGVKTQETQYF
TRBD2	TRBJ2-3	TRBV4-3	CASSQGPGLPSTDTQYF
TRBD2	TRBJ2-2	TRBV6-1	CASSAGTSITGELFF
.	TRBJ2-4	TRBV6-2/TRBV6-3	CASGLDRAKNIQYF
TRBD2	TRBJ2-1	TRBV20-1	CSALMGGSSYNEQFF
.	TRBJ2-1	TRBV28	CASSPQFSGTGNEQFF
TRBD2	TRBJ2-2	TRBV11-2	CASSPTSGLAGGNTGELFF
.	TRBJ2-5	TRBV30	CAWSVTGSETQYF
.	TRBJ1-1	TRBV2	CASSEVGTEAFF
.	TRBJ2-1	TRBV5-5	CASSLVGTPYNEQFF
TRBD1	TRBJ2-7	TRBV20-1	CSASWRTGRLGFYEQYF
TRBD2	TRBJ2-4	TRBV12-3/TRBV12-4	CASSHRRGGIQYF
TRBD1	TRBJ1-2	TRBV12-3/TRBV12-4	CASNQGAGGYTF
.	TRBJ1-1	TRBV7-9	CASSLLNTEAFF
.	TRBJ1-5	TRBV7-2	CASSLQGPGVVQPQHF
TRBD1	TRBJ2-1	TRBV4-2	CASSQRGQGKIFDEQFF
TRBD2	TRBJ2-3	TRBV4-3	CASSHLSPSGPDTQYF
.	TRBJ2-6	TRBV24-1	CATSGGGIYSGANVLTF
TRBD2	TRBJ2-1	TRBV9	CASSVDAGGYEQFF
.	TRBJ1-2	TRBV11-3	CASSSAWPRGYTF
.	TRBJ1-1	TRBV2	CASSPKGTPEAFF
TRBD1	TRBJ1-1	TRBV7-9	CASSLGGGQPLNTEAFF
.	TRBJ1-1	TRBV30	CAWSGGDTEAFF